One and the same sample provided the 25 T cell receptor beta chains below, sequenced in a study of cytomegalovirus exposure and HLA in healthy donors. PCR amplification relied on 60 Vbeta primers (plus 13 Jbeta primers). Data came from immunoSEQ multiplex PCR; TCRdb stores just in-frame clones and leaves some out. The sample includes approximately 150,000 clones, more than 75% of them seen just once. Input material: PBMCs. These receptors came from a middle-aged woman in good health and CMV-seronegative.

This chain links TRBV6-1 with TRBJ1-1, with 7 positions matching TRBD1. CDR1 and CDR2 (germline): MNHNS, SASEGT. This CDR3 is built from 15 residues. J lost 7 bases, V lost 6 bases, and 14 bases had no gene match. DNA for the CDR3: TGTGCCAGCAGCGATATAACCGGGACAGTTAATGAAGCTTTCTTT. Protein sequence: CASSDITGTVNEAFF.

This chain uses TRBV5-6 with TRBJ2-5; 7 positions agree with TRBD1. J lost 0 bases, V lost 0 bases, and 5 bases had no gene match. Germline-derived CDR1 and CDR2 are SGHDT and YYEEEE. This CDR3 has 16 amino acids. In DNA form, the CDR3 reads TGTGCCAGCAGCTTGGCCAGGGGGAAGAACCAAGAGACCCAGTACTTC. It specifies CASSLARGKNQETQYF.

This clone turned up a few times. V gene TRBV9 combines with J gene TRBJ2-4; 8 positions match TRBD1. The junction had 2 bases not matched to a gene; V was cut back by 5 bases and J by 4 bases. Looked up from germline, CDR1 is SGDLS and CDR2 is YYNGEE. The CDR3 runs 13 residues. The CDR3 reads CASRDREKNIQYF. The DNA for the CDR3 is TGTGCCAGCAGGGACAGGGAGAAAAACATTCAGTACTTC.

In its sample, this clone was seen a few times. The V call is TRBV9, the J call TRBJ1-6; no definite D call. The CDR3 has 15 amino acids. Trimming took off 0 bases at V and 7 bases at J, with 11 bases between the two ends. The germline V gene encodes CDR1 SGDLS and CDR2 YYNGEE. For the CDR3, the DNA is TGTGCCAGCAGCGTAGGGTATGAGCCCAATTCACCCCTCCACTTT. This codes for CASSVGYEPNSPLHF. The variable domain in full, with the rest retrieved from reference TRBV9 and TRBJ1-6, is DSGVTQTPKHLITATGQRVTLRCSPRSGDLSVYWYQQSLDQGLQFLIQYYNGEERAKGNILERFSAQQFPDLHSELNLSSLELGDSALYFCASSVGYEPNSPLHFGNGTRLTVT.

This clone appeared a few times. The rearrangement joins TRBV18 to TRBJ2-1; tentatively, D is TRBD2 (5 bases). Trimming pared 1 base from V and 9 bases from J, leaving 13 bases between. The V gene's germline CDR1 is KGHSH and CDR2 LQKENI. The CDR3 extends over 14 amino acids. CDR3 nucleotides: TGTGCCAGCTCACCACGAGAAATAGGAGGTGAGCAGTTCTTC. It translates to CASSPREIGGEQFF.

This chain joins TRBV7-9 and TRBJ2-5; 14 bases agree with TRBD2. The CDR3 covers 15 residues. V shed 5 bases and J 7 bases; nucleotides not matched to a gene: 6. Germline CDR1 is SEHNR and CDR2 is FQNEAQ (reference sequence). In DNA form, the CDR3 reads TGTGCCAGCAGCCCGGGACTAGCGGGGGTGTCGACCCAGTACTTC. Translating gives CASSPGLAGVSTQYF.

V usage is TRBV9 and J usage is TRBJ2-3; TRBD1 agrees at 8 bases. This CDR3 is 17 amino acids long. Trimming took 1 base from V and 5 from J; bases not matched to a gene: 12. The germline CDR1 and CDR2 sequences are SGDLS and YYNGEE. CDR3 DNA sequence: TGTGCCAGCAGCGTACCCTCCACGACAGGGGCGGGAGATACGCAGTATTTT. It is translated as CASSVPSTTGAGDTQYF.

The chain joins TRBV10-1 to TRBJ2-4; D is possibly TRBD2 (6 bases). The V gene's germline CDR1 is WNHNN and CDR2 SYGVQD (reference sequence). Trimming cost V 2 bases and J 3 bases, with 11 bases left between them. CDR3 length equals 15 residues. CDR3 region: CASSEAPGVKNIQYF. For the CDR3, the DNA is TGCGCCAGCAGTGAGGCGCCGGGGGTCAAAAACATTCAGTACTTC.

This clone was detected only once. The chain links TRBV6-1 to TRBJ2-1; 12 bases line up with TRBD2. The CDR3 has 16 amino acids. J lost 8 bases, V lost 4 bases, and 9 bases had no gene match. Germline CDR1 and CDR2: MNHNS and SASEGT. CDR3 bases: TGTGCCAGCAGTGGGAGTCTAGCGGGAGGGCCCCATGAGCAGTTCTTC. This codes for CASSGSLAGGPHEQFF.

This clone appeared a few times. This chain connects TRBV27 to TRBJ2-1, with a possible D match to TRBD2 (6 bases). The CDR3 spans 16 residues. Germline CDR1 and CDR2: MNHEY and SMNVEV (reference sequence). V gave up 3 bases and J gave up 2 bases, with 14 bases separating them. Here the CDR3 reads CASSFEGTAPYNEQFF. DNA for the CDR3: TGTGCCAGCAGTTTTGAAGGGACTGCACCCTACAATGAGCAGTTCTTC.

The chain has TRBV2 and TRBJ2-3; 7 bases agree with TRBD1. With V trimmed by 9 bases and J by 0 bases, 6 bases remained unmatched. The CDR3 has 14 residues. The germline gives CDR1 SNHLY, CDR2 FYNNEI. CDR3 nucleotide sequence: TGTGCCAGGGGCGAGACAGGGAGCACAGATACGCAGTATTTT. Translated: CARGETGSTDTQYF.

This clone is medium-sized. The chain joins TRBV4-3 to TRBJ1-4; 11 bases line up with TRBD1. This CDR3 comprises 17 residues. With 2 bases clipped from V and 7 bases from J, the junction kept 9 bases outside the gene matches. Germline V lookup: CDR1 LGHNA, CDR2 YSLEER. CDR3 in amino acids: CASSQNVIGTGGEKLFF. DNA of the CDR3: TGCGCCAGCAGCCAAAATGTAATAGGGACAGGGGGTGAAAAACTGTTTTTT.

The V call is TRBV11-2, the J call TRBJ2-7; 12 bases match TRBD2. Germline V lookup: CDR1 SGHAT, CDR2 FQNNGV. V gave up 2 bases and J gave up 2 bases; unmatched junction bases: 10. The CDR3 is made up of 18 amino acids. Here the CDR3 reads CASSLNMDSSGRAYEQYF. CDR3 DNA sequence: TGTGCCAGCAGCTTAAATATGGATTCTAGCGGGAGGGCCTACGAGCAGTACTTC.

This chain links TRBV4-3 with TRBJ1-4; TRBD1 is a possible D gene (5 bases). The CDR3 extends over 13 amino acids. Deletions cut 8 bases from V and 3 bases from J, with 10 bases between. The germline V gene encodes CDR1 LGHNA and CDR2 YSLEER. Written as DNA, the CDR3 is TGCGCCAGCCGGGGGTCGCCTAATGAAAAACTGTTTTTT. Its translation is CASRGSPNEKLFF.

A note on this clone: Germline and junction disagree at one end, which may indicate a read error. V usage is TRBV7-9 and J usage is TRBJ1-1, with D possibly being TRBD1 (5 bases). The CDR3 length is 16 residues. Germline assignment: CDR1 SEHNR and CDR2 FQNEAQ (reference sequence). In nucleotides, the CDR3 is TGTTCCAGCAGCCTATTGGAGGGGAGTTTGAACACTGAAGCTTTCTTT. Encoded protein: CSSSLLEGSLNTEAFF.

The chain uses TRBV5-1 and TRBJ2-7; a weak D match, TRBD1 (6 bases). CDR1 and CDR2 from the germline V gene are SGHRS and YFSETQ. Trimming pared 1 base from V and 1 base from J, leaving 12 bases between. CDR3 length: 15 amino acids. CDR3: CASSLIWGQSYEQYF. CDR3 sequence (DNA): TGCGCCAGCAGCTTGATATGGGGGCAATCCTACGAGCAGTACTTC.

This sequence joins TRBV11-2 and TRBJ2-7; D call uncertain. The CDR3 loop spans 11 amino acids. Germline CDR1 and CDR2: SGHAT and FQNNGV. V lost 4 bases and J 4 bases, leaving 5 bases between the germline ends. CDR3 in DNA: TGTGCCAGCAGCTCGGGTTACGAGCAGTACTTC. This encodes CASSSGYEQYF.

The V gene is TRBV25-1, the J gene TRBJ2-3; a weak D match, TRBD1 (5 bases). This CDR3 region has 15 residues. Trimming pared 4 bases from V and 0 bases from J, leaving 11 bases between. The germline gives CDR1 MGHDK, CDR2 SYGVNS. CDR3 nucleotide sequence: TGTGCCAGCAGTGCGACAGAGACTAGCACAGATACGCAGTATTTT. It is translated as CASSATETSTDTQYF.

As to this clone: One end of the junction varies from germline; a read error may be responsible. The rearrangement links TRBV4-2 to TRBJ2-6; weak D call: TRBD2 (6 bases). CDR1 is LGHNA and CDR2 is YNFKEQ in the germline V gene. CDR3 length: 13 residues. This chain's CDR3 is CATGSSGANGLTF. DNA for the CDR3: TGTGCCACCGGGAGCTCTGGGGCCAACGGCCTGACTTTC.

CDR3 loop: CASNPRAGYQETQYF. The CDR3 nucleotides are TGTGCCAGTAATCCCAGGGCGGGGTACCAAGAGACCCAGTACTTC. The chain joins TRBV19 to TRBJ2-5; D possibly corresponds to TRBD2 (6 bases). Germline CDR1 and CDR2: LNHDA and SQIVND (reference sequence). Trimming stripped 7 bases from V and 0 bases from J, with 15 bases between. This CDR3 is built from 15 residues.

The chain has TRBV10-1 and TRBJ2-7; D may be TRBD1 (6 bases). The germline CDR1 and CDR2 sequences are WNHNN and SYGVQD (reference sequence). The germline V and J ends were trimmed by 5 bases and 4 bases, with 15 bases remaining between them. There are 14 residues in the CDR3. DNA of the CDR3: TGCGCCAGCAGTCCACAGGGAAGTGGATACGAGCAGTACTTC. It specifies CASSPQGSGYEQYF.

This clone showed up just once. J is TRBJ1-5 and V is TRBV10-3, with D possibly TRBD1 on 5 matching bases. This CDR3 is 13 amino acids long. The germline V gene encodes CDR1 ENHRY and CDR2 SYGVKD. Trimming cost V 11 bases and J 2 bases, with 13 bases left between them. CDR3 nucleotides: TGTGCCTCCCTCGACAGCCGCAATCAGCCCCAGCATTTT. As protein: CASLDSRNQPQHF.

CDR3 sequence reads: CASSDRTGTGRTQFF. Here the CDR3 DNA reads TGCGCCAGCAGCGATAGAACCGGGACAGGGCGAACGCAGTTCTTC. The J gene is TRBJ2-1, the V gene TRBV5-1, with 9 bases that match TRBD1. CDR3 length: 15 residues. The V segment lost 4 bases and the J segment 12 bases; nucleotides outside the gene matches: 14. Germline V gives CDR1 SGHRS, CDR2 YFSETQ.

The chain links TRBV21-1 to TRBJ1-2; whether TRBD1, the table's D call, matches the DNA was not checked. TRBV21-1 is a listed pseudogene. CDR3 length: 11 residues. This CDR3 reads CASNRAYGYTF. Here the CDR3 DNA reads TGTGCCAGCAACAGGGCCTATGGCTACACCTTC.

This chain connects TRBV2 to TRBJ2-1; D is unclear. This CDR3 is built from 14 residues. CDR1 is SNHLY, CDR2 FYNNEI, per germline. V lost 0 bases to trimming and J lost 4 bases, with 7 bases between them. The CDR3 spells CASSEAYQYNEQFF. The CDR3 DNA reads TGTGCCAGCAGTGAAGCGTACCAGTACAATGAGCAGTTCTTC.